A single sample gave rise to the 5 T cell receptor beta chains below, sequenced in a study of blood T cells in healthy people across ages. The authors ran a second PCR of about 7 to 11 cycles using a sample-barcoded 5' primer and a J-beta primer mix. MiXCR, run by TCRdb on the 5' RACE reads, gives a single entry per CDR3 protein. Altogether about 680,000 distinct CDR3 sequences are present, about half being singletons, with the ten largest covering around a third. The sample consisted of blood. The receptors originated from an older woman in good health.

Concerning this clonotype: Compared with germline, one end of the junction differs, possibly owing to a read error. The chain links TRBV6-2 or TRBV6-3 to TRBJ2-1, with TRBD1 as a possible D gene (5 bases). This CDR3 is 16 amino acids long. CDR1 and CDR2 from the germline V gene are MNHEY and SVGEGT. This CDR3 reads CASSSGSRGSYNERFF. As DNA, the CDR3 is TGTGCCAGCAGTTCAGGGTCTAGAGGTTCCTACAATGAGCGGTTCTTC.

This clonotype was seen a few times. The J gene is TRBJ2-6, the V gene TRBV7-2; D is possibly TRBD2 (5 bases). CDR3 length: 15 amino acids. Germline V gene lookup returns CDR1 SGHTA and CDR2 FQGNSA. With 1 base removed from V and 3 bases from J, the gap between germline ends came to 7 bases. The CDR3 here is CASSLGGGGANVLTF. The CDR3 nucleotides read TGTGCCAGCAGCTTAGGTGGAGGTGGGGCCAACGTCCTGACTTTC.

The rearrangement uses TRBV7-3 and TRBJ2-1; possible D gene TRBD2, 5 bases. V was cut by 5 bases and J by 8 bases, with 19 bases left in between. This CDR3 contains 15 residues. Per germline, CDR1 SGHTA and CDR2 FQGTGA. The CDR3 reads CASSPASFKGYEQFF. The CDR3 DNA is TGTGCCAGCAGCCCGGCTAGCTTCAAGGGTTATGAGCAGTTCTTC.

The chain combines TRBV7-3 with TRBJ2-3; 11 bases match TRBD2. The trim removed 6 bases at V and 4 bases at J, leaving 6 bases unmatched. Germline V gene lookup returns CDR1 SGHTA and CDR2 FQGTGA. The CDR3 extends over 15 amino acids. The CDR3 DNA reads as TGTGCCAGCAGTCGTAGCGGGAGGGTCGCAGATACGCAGTATTTT. The encoded protein is CASSRSGRVADTQYF.

A few counts support this clonotype. The chain is built from TRBV7-2 and TRBJ2-1, with TRBD1 identical over 9 bases. Trimming took 5 bases from V and 9 from J; bases not matched to a gene: 14. Germline V gives CDR1 SGHTA, CDR2 FQGNSA. The length of the CDR3 is 16 residues. Here the CDR3 DNA reads TGTGCCAGCAGCCCCGGGACCGGGACAGGGACCGTTGAGCAGTTCTTC. It codes for CASSPGTGTGTVEQFF.